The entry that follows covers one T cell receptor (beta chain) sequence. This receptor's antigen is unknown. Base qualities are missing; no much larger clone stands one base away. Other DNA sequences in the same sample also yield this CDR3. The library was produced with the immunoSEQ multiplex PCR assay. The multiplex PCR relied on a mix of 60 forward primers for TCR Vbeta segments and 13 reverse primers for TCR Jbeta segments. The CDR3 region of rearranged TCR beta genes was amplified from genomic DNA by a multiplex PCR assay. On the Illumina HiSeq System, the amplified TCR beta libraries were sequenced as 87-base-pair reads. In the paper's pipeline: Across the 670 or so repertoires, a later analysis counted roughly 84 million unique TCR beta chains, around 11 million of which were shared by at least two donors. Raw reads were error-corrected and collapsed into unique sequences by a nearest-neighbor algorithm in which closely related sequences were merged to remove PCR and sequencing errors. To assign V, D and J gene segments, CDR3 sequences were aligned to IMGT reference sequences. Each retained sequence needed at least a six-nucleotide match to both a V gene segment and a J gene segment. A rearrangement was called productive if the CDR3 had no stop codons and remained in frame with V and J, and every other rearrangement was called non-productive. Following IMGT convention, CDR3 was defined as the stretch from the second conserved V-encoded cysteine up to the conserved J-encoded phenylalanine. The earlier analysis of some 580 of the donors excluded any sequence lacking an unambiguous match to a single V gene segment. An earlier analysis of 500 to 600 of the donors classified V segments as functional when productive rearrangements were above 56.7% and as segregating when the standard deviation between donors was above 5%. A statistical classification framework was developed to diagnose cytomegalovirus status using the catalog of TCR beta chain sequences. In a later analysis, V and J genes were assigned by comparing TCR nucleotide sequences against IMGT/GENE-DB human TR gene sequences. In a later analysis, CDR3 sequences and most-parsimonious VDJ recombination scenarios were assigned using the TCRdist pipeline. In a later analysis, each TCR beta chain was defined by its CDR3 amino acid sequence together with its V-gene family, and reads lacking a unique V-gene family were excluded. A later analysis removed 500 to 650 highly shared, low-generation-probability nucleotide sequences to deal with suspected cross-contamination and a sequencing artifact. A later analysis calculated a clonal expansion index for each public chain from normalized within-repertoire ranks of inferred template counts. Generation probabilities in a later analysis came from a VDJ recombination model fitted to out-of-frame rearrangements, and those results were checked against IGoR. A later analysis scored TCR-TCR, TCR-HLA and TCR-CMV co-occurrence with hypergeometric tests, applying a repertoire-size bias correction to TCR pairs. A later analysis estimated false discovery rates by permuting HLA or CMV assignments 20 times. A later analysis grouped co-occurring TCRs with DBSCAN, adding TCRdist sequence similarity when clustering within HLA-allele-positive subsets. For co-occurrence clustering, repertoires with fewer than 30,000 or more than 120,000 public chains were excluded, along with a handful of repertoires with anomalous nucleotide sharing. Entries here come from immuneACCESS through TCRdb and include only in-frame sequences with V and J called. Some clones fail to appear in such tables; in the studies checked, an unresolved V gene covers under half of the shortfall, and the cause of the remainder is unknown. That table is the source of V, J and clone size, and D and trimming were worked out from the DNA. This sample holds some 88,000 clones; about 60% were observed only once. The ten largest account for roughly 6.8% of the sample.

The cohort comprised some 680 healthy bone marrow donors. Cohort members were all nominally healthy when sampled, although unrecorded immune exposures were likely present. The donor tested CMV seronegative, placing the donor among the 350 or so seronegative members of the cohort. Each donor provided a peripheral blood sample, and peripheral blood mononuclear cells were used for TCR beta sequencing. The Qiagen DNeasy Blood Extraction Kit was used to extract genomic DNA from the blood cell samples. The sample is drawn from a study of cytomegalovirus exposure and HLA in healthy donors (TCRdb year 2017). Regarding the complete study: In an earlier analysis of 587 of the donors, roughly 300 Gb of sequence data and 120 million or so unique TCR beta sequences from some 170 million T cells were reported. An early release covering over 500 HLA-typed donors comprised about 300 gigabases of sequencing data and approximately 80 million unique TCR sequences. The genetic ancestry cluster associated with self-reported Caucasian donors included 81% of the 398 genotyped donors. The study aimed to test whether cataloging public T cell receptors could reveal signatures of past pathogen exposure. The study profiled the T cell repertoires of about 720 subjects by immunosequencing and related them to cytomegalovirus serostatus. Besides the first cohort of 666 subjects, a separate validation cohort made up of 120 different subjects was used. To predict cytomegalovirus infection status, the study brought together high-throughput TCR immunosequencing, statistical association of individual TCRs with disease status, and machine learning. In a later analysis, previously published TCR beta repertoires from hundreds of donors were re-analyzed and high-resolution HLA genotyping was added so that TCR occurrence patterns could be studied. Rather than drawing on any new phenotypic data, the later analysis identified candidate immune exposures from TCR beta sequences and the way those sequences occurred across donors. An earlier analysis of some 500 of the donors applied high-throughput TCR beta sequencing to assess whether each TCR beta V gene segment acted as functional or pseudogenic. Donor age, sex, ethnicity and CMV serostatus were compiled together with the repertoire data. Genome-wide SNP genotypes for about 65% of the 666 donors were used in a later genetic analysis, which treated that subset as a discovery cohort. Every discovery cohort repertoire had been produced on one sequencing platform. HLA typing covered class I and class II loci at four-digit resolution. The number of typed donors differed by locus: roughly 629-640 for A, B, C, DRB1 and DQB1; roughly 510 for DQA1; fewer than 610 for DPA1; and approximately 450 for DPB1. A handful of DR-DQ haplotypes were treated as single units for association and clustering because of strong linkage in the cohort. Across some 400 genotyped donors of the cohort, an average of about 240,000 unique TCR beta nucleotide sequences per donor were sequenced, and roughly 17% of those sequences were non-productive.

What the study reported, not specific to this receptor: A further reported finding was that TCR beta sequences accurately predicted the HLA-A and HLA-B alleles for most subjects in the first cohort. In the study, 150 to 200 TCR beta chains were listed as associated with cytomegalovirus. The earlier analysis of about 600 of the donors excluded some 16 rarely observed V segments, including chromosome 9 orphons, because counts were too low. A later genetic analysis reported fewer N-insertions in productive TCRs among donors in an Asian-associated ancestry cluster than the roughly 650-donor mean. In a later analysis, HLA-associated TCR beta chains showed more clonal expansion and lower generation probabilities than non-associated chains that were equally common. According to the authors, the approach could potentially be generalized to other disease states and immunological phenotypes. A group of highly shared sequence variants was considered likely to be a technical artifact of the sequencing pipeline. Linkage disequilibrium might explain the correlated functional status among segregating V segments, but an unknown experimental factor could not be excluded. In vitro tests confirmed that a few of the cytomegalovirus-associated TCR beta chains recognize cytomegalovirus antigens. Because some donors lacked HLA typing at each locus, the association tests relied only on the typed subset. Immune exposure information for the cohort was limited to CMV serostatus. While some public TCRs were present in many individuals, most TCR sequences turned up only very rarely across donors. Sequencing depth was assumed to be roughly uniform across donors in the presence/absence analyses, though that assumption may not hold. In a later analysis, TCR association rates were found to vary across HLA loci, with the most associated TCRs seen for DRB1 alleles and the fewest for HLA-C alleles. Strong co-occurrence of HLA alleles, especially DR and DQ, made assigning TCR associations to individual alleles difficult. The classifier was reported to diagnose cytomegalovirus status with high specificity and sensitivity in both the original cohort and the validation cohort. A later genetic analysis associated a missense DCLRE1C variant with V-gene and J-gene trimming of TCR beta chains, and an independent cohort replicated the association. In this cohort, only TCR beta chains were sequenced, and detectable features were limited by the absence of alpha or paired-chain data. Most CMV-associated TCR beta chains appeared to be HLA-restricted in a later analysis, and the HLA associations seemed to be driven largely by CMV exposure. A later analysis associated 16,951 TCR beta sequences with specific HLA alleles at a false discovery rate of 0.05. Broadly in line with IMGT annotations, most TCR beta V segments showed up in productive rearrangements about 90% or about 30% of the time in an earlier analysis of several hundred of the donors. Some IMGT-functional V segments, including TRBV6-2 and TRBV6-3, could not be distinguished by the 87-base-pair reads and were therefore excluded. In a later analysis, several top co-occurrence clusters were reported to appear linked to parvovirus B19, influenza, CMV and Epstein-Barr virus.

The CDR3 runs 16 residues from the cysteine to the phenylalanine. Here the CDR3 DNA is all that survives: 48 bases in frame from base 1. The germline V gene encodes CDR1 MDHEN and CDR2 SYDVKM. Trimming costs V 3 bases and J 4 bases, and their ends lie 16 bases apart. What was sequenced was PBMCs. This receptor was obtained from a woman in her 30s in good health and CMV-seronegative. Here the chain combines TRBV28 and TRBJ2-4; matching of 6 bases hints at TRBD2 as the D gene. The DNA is TGTGCCAGCAGTTTTAGGGGAGGATCGGGTAAAAACATTCAGTACTTC. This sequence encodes CASSFRGGSGKNIQYF.